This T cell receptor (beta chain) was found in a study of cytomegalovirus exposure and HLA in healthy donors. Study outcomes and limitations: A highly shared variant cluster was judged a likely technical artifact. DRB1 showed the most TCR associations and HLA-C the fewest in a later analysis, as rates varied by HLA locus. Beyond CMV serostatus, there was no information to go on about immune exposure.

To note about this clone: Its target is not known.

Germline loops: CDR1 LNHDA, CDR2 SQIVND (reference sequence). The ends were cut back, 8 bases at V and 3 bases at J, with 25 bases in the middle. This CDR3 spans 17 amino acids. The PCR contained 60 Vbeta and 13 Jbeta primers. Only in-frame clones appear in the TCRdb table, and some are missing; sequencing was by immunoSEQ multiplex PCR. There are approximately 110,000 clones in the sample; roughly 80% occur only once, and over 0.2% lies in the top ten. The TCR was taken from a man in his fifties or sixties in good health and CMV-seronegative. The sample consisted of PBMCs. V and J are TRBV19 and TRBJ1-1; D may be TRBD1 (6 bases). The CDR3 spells CASLSKWKQGWDTEAFF. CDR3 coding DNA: TGTGCCAGTCTAAGTAAATGGAAACAGGGCTGGGACACTGAAGCTTTCTTT.